A selection of T cell receptor beta chains follows, all from one sample in a study of siplizumab effects on memory and regulatory T cells. Repertoires were generated with immunoSEQ multiplex PCR, while TCRdb's copy carries only in-frame clones and drops some. The sample shows approximately 50,000 clones, roughly 92% of them seen only once. The sequenced sample consisted of CD8+ T cells sorted from blood. The receptors derive from a human donor in good health. Both conserved end residues are part of each CDR3. A D gene is named only where the DNA matches it firmly. The size of a clone is reported for some rows only, either as once, few or many, or as a class for expanded clones.

CDR3aa,CDR3nt,v_gene,d_gene,len,abundance,j_gene
CASSPRTGHLNTGELFF,TGTGCCAGCAGCCCCCGGACAGGACATTTGAACACCGGGGAGCTGTTTTTT,TRBV7-6,TRBD1,17,.,TRBJ2-2
CASGGNRDKSTDTQYF,TGTGCCAGTGGAGGAAACCGGGACAAAAGCACAGATACGCAGTATTTT,TRBV2,.,16,.,TRBJ2-3
CASSQPGRTKTDTQYF,TGCGCCAGCAGCCAGCCGGGACGAACGAAAACAGATACGCAGTATTTT,TRBV4-1,.,16,.,TRBJ2-3
CASSFSYQTGTTDTQYF,TGTGCCAGCAGTTTCAGTTACCAGACAGGGACAACAGATACGCAGTATTTT,TRBV28,TRBD1,17,.,TRBJ2-3
CATKRVGIYNEQFF,TGTGCCACCAAGAGGGTGGGGATCTACAATGAGCAGTTCTTC,TRBV19,.,14,.,TRBJ2-1
CASSPLLAGGPRSYNEQFF,TGTGCCAGCTCACCCCTACTAGCGGGAGGGCCCCGCTCCTACAATGAGCAGTTCTTC,TRBV18,TRBD2,19,once,TRBJ2-1
CASSWGPTGNEQFF,TGTGCCAGCAGTTGGGGCCCCACGGGCAATGAGCAGTTCTTC,TRBV27,.,14,.,TRBJ2-1
CASSLGLAGGHGTQYF,TGTGCCAGCAGCCTGGGACTAGCGGGAGGGCATGGGACCCAGTACTTC,TRBV11-2,TRBD2,16,.,TRBJ2-5
CASSRKDRISYF,TGTGCCAGCAGCAGGAAGGACAGGATTTCCTACTTC,TRBV5-6,TRBD1,12,.,TRBJ1-2
CSVGYGQGVDEQYF,TGCAGCGTTGGTTACGGGCAGGGGGTGGACGAGCAGTACTTC,TRBV29-1,TRBD1,14,once,TRBJ2-7
CASSMSGMKYEQYF,TGTGCCAGTAGTATGTCAGGGATGAAATACGAGCAGTACTTC,TRBV19,.,14,once,TRBJ2-7
CASSVGLAPRDGYTF,TGTGCCAGCAGCGTAGGGTTAGCCCCGCGTGATGGCTACACCTTC,TRBV9,.,15,.,TRBJ1-2
CAWSGRQGRNNEQFF,TGTGCCTGGTCGGGCCGTCAGGGGAGAAACAATGAGCAGTTCTTC,TRBV30,.,15,.,TRBJ2-1
CASSLGAGELFF,TGTGCCAGCAGCCTTGGGGCCGGGGAGCTGTTTTTT,TRBV11-2,.,12,.,TRBJ2-2
CASILDSNPYNEQFF,TGTGCCAGCATCCTAGACAGTAACCCCTACAATGAGCAGTTCTTC,TRBV28,.,15,once,TRBJ2-1
CASSRWASTNPEGYTF,TGTGCCAGTAGTCGATGGGCCTCAACCAACCCTGAAGGCTACACCTTC,TRBV19,.,16,.,TRBJ1-2
CASSFSQANYEQYF,TGTGCCAGCAGCTTCTCGCAGGCGAACTACGAGCAGTACTTC,TRBV11-2,.,14,.,TRBJ2-7
CASTGQNYGYTF,TGTGCCAGCACGGGACAGAACTATGGCTACACCTTC,TRBV2,TRBD1,12,.,TRBJ1-2
CASSQVMPLSGRPTDTQYF,TGCGCCAGCAGCCAAGTTATGCCCCTTAGCGGGAGGCCCACAGATACGCAGTATTTT,TRBV4-1,TRBD2,19,.,TRBJ2-3
CASSPGTGWATRLQPQHF,TGTGCCAGCAGCCCCGGGACAGGGTGGGCCACGAGGTTACAGCCCCAGCATTTT,TRBV27,TRBD1,18,.,TRBJ1-5
CASSYLRGSDYEQYF,TGTGCCAGCAGCTATCTCCGCGGGAGTGACTACGAGCAGTACTTC,TRBV28,TRBD2,15,.,TRBJ2-7
CASIGRRGPETQYF,TGTGCCAGCATTGGACGTAGGGGCCCAGAGACCCAGTACTTC,TRBV7-9,.,14,.,TRBJ2-5
CASSLRREAFF,TGTGCCAGCAGTTTAAGGAGAGAAGCTTTCTTT,TRBV28,.,11,.,TRBJ1-1
CASSLPTITGGAYTEAFF,TGTGCCAGCAGCTTACCAACTATAACAGGGGGCGCGTACACTGAAGCTTTCTTT,TRBV5-4,TRBD1,18,.,TRBJ1-1